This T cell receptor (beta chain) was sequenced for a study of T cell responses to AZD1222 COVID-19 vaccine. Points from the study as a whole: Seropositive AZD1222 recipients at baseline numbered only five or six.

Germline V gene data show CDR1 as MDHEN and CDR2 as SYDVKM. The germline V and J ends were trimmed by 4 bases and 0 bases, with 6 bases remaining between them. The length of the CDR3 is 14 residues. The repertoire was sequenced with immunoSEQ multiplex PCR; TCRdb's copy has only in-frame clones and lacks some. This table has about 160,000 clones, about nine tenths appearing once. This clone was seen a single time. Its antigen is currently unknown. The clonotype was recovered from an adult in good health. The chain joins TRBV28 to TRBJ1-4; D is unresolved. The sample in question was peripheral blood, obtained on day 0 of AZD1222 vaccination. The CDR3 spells CASSSQSTNEKLFF. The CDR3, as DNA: TGTGCCAGCAGTTCTCAGTCAACTAATGAAAAACTGTTTTTT.